The 22 T cell receptor beta chains reported below all come from one sample, sequenced in a study of PD-1 blockade in classical Hodgkin lymphoma. Every one of the patients relapsed after autologous stem cell transplantation (brentuximab vedotin exposure was variable). Clones were sequenced by immunoSEQ multiplex PCR, and TCRdb holds only the in-frame ones, with some missing. Of 13,000 to 15,000 clones detected, around 82% appear once; the ten largest clones hold about 20%. The source was peripheral blood mononuclear cells (PBMCs), collected at baseline. These receptors originate from a human donor with classical Hodgkin lymphoma.

The rearrangement joins TRBV18 to TRBJ2-1; unclear D gene. The V gene lost 3 bases and the J gene lost 8 bases, with 8 bases spanning the gap. Germline V gives CDR1 KGHSH, CDR2 LQKENI. CDR3 length equals 12 residues. Written as DNA, the CDR3 is TGTGCCAGCTCACCTAGCAGCGATGAGCAGTTCTTC. It translates to CASSPSSDEQFF. The whole variable domain, filled in from reference TRBV18 and TRBJ2-1, reads NAGVMQNPRHLVRRRGQEARLRCSPMKGHSHVYWYRQLPEEGLKFMVYLQKENIIDESGMPKERFSAEFPKEGPSILRIQQVVRGDSAAYFCASSPSSDEQFFGPGTRLTVL.

V usage is TRBV7-6 and J usage is TRBJ1-1; D is undetermined. CDR1 is SGHVS, CDR2 FNYEAQ, per germline. This CDR3 is built from 15 residues. V gave up 2 bases and J gave up 1 base, with 11 bases separating them. The CDR3 spells CASSLTDGENTEAFF. In DNA, the CDR3 is TGTGCCAGCAGCTTAACAGATGGAGAGAACACTGAAGCTTTCTTT.

V usage is TRBV28 and J usage is TRBJ2-3; 16 nucleotides align to TRBD2. The V and J ends lost 5 bases and 10 bases, in that order; junction bases with no gene match: 6. Germline V gives CDR1 MDHEN, CDR2 SYDVKM. The CDR3 consists of 15 residues. CDR3 residues: CASSTGTSGGVSQYF. The CDR3 DNA is TGTGCCAGCAGTACCGGGACTAGCGGGGGGGTGTCGCAGTATTTT.

This chain uses TRBV10-3 with TRBJ1-2, with D maybe TRBD1 (5 bases). CDR3 size: 13 residues. Trimming shortened V by 4 bases and J by 0 bases, and 6 bases separated the two germline ends. Germline CDR1 is ENHRY and CDR2 is SYGVKD. This CDR3 reads CAISGQPNYGYTF. The CDR3 bases are TGTGCCATCAGTGGACAGCCTAACTATGGCTACACCTTC.

The genes are TRBV12-5 and TRBJ2-3, with TRBD1 matching over 7 bases. Looked up from germline, CDR1 is LGHNT and CDR2 is FRNRAP. The V segment lost 1 base and the J segment 0 bases; nucleotides outside the gene matches: 4. This CDR3 contains 16 residues. In DNA, the CDR3 is TGTGCTAGTGGTTTGGGACAGGGAACTAGCACAGATACGCAGTATTTT. It codes for CASGLGQGTSTDTQYF. The complete variable domain, with remaining parts taken from reference TRBV12-5 and TRBJ2-3, reads DARVTQTPRHKVTEMGQEVTMRCQPILGHNTVFWYRQTMMQGLELLAYFRNRAPLDDSGMPKDRFSAEMPDATLATLKIQPSEPRDSAVYFCASGLGQGTSTDTQYFGPGTRLTVL.

This clone appeared a single time. The V gene is TRBV5-8, the J gene TRBJ2-2, with 7 bases identical to TRBD1. The germline V gene has CDR1 SGHTS and CDR2 YDEGEE. The CDR3 runs 16 residues. Trimming took 0 bases from V and 3 from J; bases not matched to a gene: 5. For the CDR3, the DNA is TGTGCCAGCAGCTTGGCCCGGGACAGCTACACCGGGGAGCTGTTTTTT. Translated: CASSLARDSYTGELFF.

V is TRBV4-1 and J is TRBJ1-6; TRBD1 is a possible D gene (6 bases). The CDR3 consists of 18 residues. Trimming took 3 bases from V and 3 from J, leaving 18 bases between them. Per germline, CDR1 MGHRA and CDR2 YSYEKL. The CDR3 nucleotides are TGCGCCAGCAGCCATGCTAACGCGGGGGCCGACTATAATTCACCCCTCCACTTT. This encodes CASSHANAGADYNSPLHF.

This sequence joins TRBV7-8 and TRBJ2-7, with D possibly called TRBD1 or TRBD2 (6 bases each). Germline CDR1 reads SGHVS; CDR2 reads FQNEAQ. This CDR3 contains 15 residues. V gave up 1 base and J gave up 2 bases, with 12 bases separating them. The CDR3 sequence: CASSLVGGPTYEQYF. The CDR3 nucleotides are TGTGCCAGCAGCTTAGTCGGGGGCCCTACCTACGAGCAGTACTTC.

The chain joins TRBV5-1 to TRBJ2-1; 10 bases are shared with TRBD1. The CDR3 is made up of 15 amino acids. V was pared by 3 bases and J by 5 bases, with 5 bases of the junction left unmatched. Germline CDR1 reads SGHRS; CDR2 reads YFSETQ. In nucleotides, the CDR3 is TGCGCCAGCAGCTCAGGACAGGGGGTCCACAATGAGCAGTTCTTC. Translated: CASSSGQGVHNEQFF.

This rearrangement joins TRBV5-8 to TRBJ1-2, with 7 bases that match TRBD1. The germline gives CDR1 SGHTS, CDR2 YDEGEE. After removal of 3 bases from V and 2 bases from J, the junction contained 7 bases not matched to a gene. The CDR3 totals 15 residues. The CDR3 here is CASSSYRGGNYGYTF. The CDR3 region has the DNA TGTGCCAGCAGCTCCTACAGGGGAGGGAACTATGGCTACACCTTC.

In this sample, this clone turned up once. This chain connects TRBV29-1 to TRBJ1-4; tentative D call: TRBD1 (5 bases). Germline V gene sequence: CDR1 SQVTM, CDR2 ANQGSEA. The CDR3 has 13 residues. Trimming left V 5 bases short and J 5 bases short, with 12 bases between. The CDR3 loop reads CSVRSRGNEKLFF. CDR3 sequence (DNA): TGCAGCGTTCGGTCGCGGGGGAATGAAAAACTGTTTTTT. Filled out from reference TRBV29-1 and TRBJ1-4, the complete variable domain reads SAVISQKPSRDICQRGTSLTIQCQVDSQVTMMFWYRQQPGQSLTLIATANQGSEATYESGFVIDKFPISRPNLTFSTLTVSNMSPEDSSIYLCSVRSRGNEKLFFGSGTQLSVL.

The rearrangement joins TRBV7-6 to TRBJ2-3; D is possibly TRBD1 or TRBD2 (5 bases each). This CDR3 contains 15 residues. The V gene's germline CDR1 is SGHVS and CDR2 FNYEAQ. Trimming shortened V by 5 bases and J by 6 bases, and 18 bases separated the two germline ends. This CDR3 is CASSPQNGAGDTQYF. The CDR3 nucleotides read TGTGCCAGCAGCCCACAAAACGGGGCCGGGGATACGCAGTATTTT.

The chain links TRBV2 to TRBJ1-3; no firm D call. V lost 2 bases to trimming and J lost 4 bases, with 3 bases between them. The CDR3 length is 12 residues. CDR1 and CDR2 (germline): SNHLY, FYNNEI. CDR3: CASSELGNTIYF. Here the CDR3 DNA reads TGTGCCAGCAGTGAACTCGGAAACACCATATATTTT.

This clone was seen once. V is TRBV6-6 and J is TRBJ2-7; 7 bases are a match to TRBD2. The germline V gene has CDR1 MNHNY and CDR2 SVGAGI (reference sequence). This CDR3 spans 15 amino acids. Trimming cost V 4 bases and J 4 bases; bases outside gene matches: 10. Here the CDR3 DNA reads TGTGCCAGCAGTTCCCCCGGGGGGAAAAGGTACGAGCAGTACTTC. Its protein is CASSSPGGKRYEQYF.

The sample holds one count of this clone. This sequence joins TRBV19 and TRBJ1-4, with 12 bases that match TRBD1. The J segment lost 11 bases and the V segment lost 3 bases, leaving 4 bases of the junction unmatched. From germline, CDR1 is LNHDA and CDR2 SQIVND (reference sequence). This CDR3 spans 14 amino acids. CDR3 residues: CASSIGTGGRKLFF. CDR3 bases: TGTGCCAGTAGTATTGGGACAGGGGGCAGGAAACTGTTTTTT.

The chain couples TRBV5-1 to TRBJ2-5; TRBD2 aligns across 9 bases. From germline, CDR1 is SGHRS and CDR2 YFSETQ. CDR3 size: 13 residues. J lost 3 bases, V lost 5 bases, and 2 bases had no gene match. CDR3 nucleotides: TGCGCCAGCAGAATAGCGGGGGAAGAGACCCAGTACTTC. It encodes CASRIAGEETQYF.

This clone was found a few times. The chain links TRBV19 to TRBJ1-2, with a weak D call TRBD1 (6 bases). From germline, CDR1 is LNHDA and CDR2 SQIVND (reference sequence). The ends were cut back, 4 bases at V and 2 bases at J, with 14 bases in the middle. The CDR3 is 15 amino acids. The CDR3 protein is CASSTPITGNYGYTF. CDR3 in DNA: TGTGCCAGTAGTACGCCCATCACAGGGAACTATGGCTACACCTTC. The full variable domain, in which reference TRBV19 and TRBJ1-2 provide the parts outside the CDR3, is DGGITQSPKYLFRKEGQNVTLSCEQNLNHDAMYWYRQDPGQGLRLIYYSQIVNDFQKGDIAEGYSVSREKKESFPLTVTSAQKNPTAFYLCASSTPITGNYGYTFGSGTRLTVV.

The chain is built from TRBV5-1 and TRBJ2-2, with D maybe TRBD2 (6 bases). The CDR3 extends over 14 amino acids. Germline CDR1 and CDR2: SGHRS and YFSETQ. The germline V and J ends were trimmed by 0 bases and 4 bases, with 7 bases remaining between them. The CDR3 spells CASSLDGSTGELFF. CDR3 DNA sequence: TGCGCCAGCAGCTTGGACGGGAGCACCGGGGAGCTGTTTTTT.

This chain links TRBV5-4 with TRBJ1-1; TRBD1 aligns across 7 bases. The CDR3 length is 15 residues. Germline CDR1 and CDR2: SGHNT and YYREEE (reference sequence). V was clipped by 4 bases and J by 0 bases; unmatched bases: 6. The DNA of the CDR3 is TGTGCCAGCAGCACGGAACAGGGGTTGAACACTGAAGCTTTCTTT. This translates into CASSTEQGLNTEAFF.

This clone has more than one count but fewer than ten. This chain uses TRBV7-9 with TRBJ2-7; 7 bases align to TRBD1. Germline CDR1 SEHNR, CDR2 FQNEAQ (reference sequence). V gave up 3 bases and J gave up 5 bases; unmatched junction bases: 4. The CDR3 consists of 13 residues. CDR3 nucleotide sequence: TGTGCCAGCAGCTTCAGACAGGGCGACGAGCAGTACTTC. Protein sequence: CASSFRQGDEQYF.

The chain is built from TRBV18 and TRBJ1-5; tentative D call: TRBD1 (6 bases). Germline CDR1 KGHSH, CDR2 LQKENI. This CDR3 is 15 amino acids long. Trimming removed 2 bases at V and 4 bases at J, with 12 bases between. CDR3 loop: CASSPDRSFNQPQHF. The CDR3 DNA reads as TGTGCCAGCTCACCAGACAGGTCTTTTAATCAGCCCCAGCATTTT.

This chain links TRBV18 with TRBJ1-3, with no clear D. Looked up from germline, CDR1 is KGHSH and CDR2 is LQKENI. The CDR3 loop spans 15 amino acids. Between the trimmed V and J ends, which lost 5 bases and 0 bases, there was a span of 11 bases. DNA of the CDR3: TGTGCCAGCTCATCGTCCTCCTACTCTGGAAACACCATATATTTT. This sequence encodes CASSSSSYSGNTIYF. The full variable domain, with the rest looked up from reference TRBV18 and TRBJ1-3, is NAGVMQNPRHLVRRRGQEARLRCSPMKGHSHVYWYRQLPEEGLKFMVYLQKENIIDESGMPKERFSAEFPKEGPSILRIQQVVRGDSAAYFCASSSSSYSGNTIYFGEGSWLTVV.